These T cell receptor beta chains were read from a single sample in a study of breast tumors, draining lymph nodes, adjacent tissues. TCRdb independently ran MiXCR on the multiplex PCR reads; one entry per CDR3 protein. The sample yields over 12,000 distinct CDR3 sequences, roughly 50% seen once. Sequencing was done on a sample of tumor-adjacent breast tissue. Receptors were obtained from a female donor with breast cancer. Some clones in this sample may be carry-over from other donors' samples. CDR3s include the opening cysteine and the closing phenylalanine or tryptophan. Fields, in order: clone size, D gene, J gene, V gene, CDR3 DNA, CDR3 protein. D genes are given only for firm matches. Clone size, where shown, is once, few, many, or a class for clones that have expanded.

>many|-|TRBJ1-5|TRBV7-8
TGTGCCAGCAGCTTATCGTCGCAGAGCAATCAGCCCCAGCATTTT
CASSLSSQSNQPQHF
>-|-|TRBJ2-2|TRBV4-1
TGCGCCAGCAGCCAAGTATTAACCGGGGAGCTGTTTTTT
CASSQVLTGELFF
>-|-|TRBJ2-1|TRBV20-1
TGCAGTGCTAGAGGATCCGGCGGAACCTCCTACAATGAGCAGTTCTTC
CSARGSGGTSYNEQFF
>many|-|TRBJ1-2|TRBV11-2
TGTGCCAGCAGCTCGGGACGGAATAACTATGGCTACACCTTC
CASSSGRNNYGYTF
>-|TRBD2|TRBJ2-1|TRBV20-1
TGCAGTGCCCAGGTAGCGGGAATTGAGCAGTTCTTC
CSAQVAGIEQFF
>-|-|TRBJ1-1|TRBV27
TGTGCCAGCAGTTTACAGAACACTGAAGCTTTCTTT
CASSLQNTEAFF
>many|-|TRBJ2-5|TRBV5-1
TGCGCCAGCAGCTTACAGCAGGGGAGGGAGACCCAGTACTTC
CASSLQQGRETQYF
>-|TRBD2|TRBJ2-1|TRBV20-1
TGCAGTGCGTTGCTAGCGGGAGGGTCACGCTCCTACAATGAGCAGTTCTTC
CSALLAGGSRSYNEQFF
>-|TRBD2|TRBJ2-1|TRBV20-1
TGCAGTGCTCCCTCCGCTAGCGGAAGCTCCTACGATGAGCGGTTCTTC
CSAPSASGSSYDERFF
>many|-|TRBJ1-2|TRBV30
TGTGCCTGGAGTGTACTCAGGGGAGTTGGAGGCTACACCTTC
CAWSVLRGVGGYTF
>-|TRBD1|TRBJ2-7|TRBV5-1
TGCGCCAGTACGACAGGGGGTACCTACGAGCAGTACTTC
CASTTGGTYEQYF
>-|TRBD2|TRBJ2-3|TRBV20-1
TGCAGTGCTATGTGGACTAGCGGGGGGGCGGATACGCAGTATTTT
CSAMWTSGGADTQYF
>many|-|TRBJ1-2|TRBV7-2
TGTGCCAGCAGCTTAGCTGCGGGGGGCAACTATGGCTACCCCTTC
CASSLAAGGNYGYPF
>-|-|TRBJ2-3|TRBV7-9
TGTGCCAGCAGCCCAAGGGCACCTAGCACAGATACGCAGTATTTT
CASSPRAPSTDTQYF
>many|TRBD1|TRBJ2-7|TRBV29-1
TGCAGCGTTACAGGGGAACCTACGAAGCAGTACTTC
CSVTGEPTKQYF
>-|-|TRBJ1-2|TRBV12-3/TRBV12-4
TGTGCCAGCAGTTCTTCATCGGGACGGAATAACTATGGCTACACCTTC
CASSSSSGRNNYGYTF
>many|-|TRBJ2-5|TRBV19
TGTGCCAGTAGTCCAGGGGCCGGAGAGACCCAGTACTTC
CASSPGAGETQYF
>few|TRBD2|TRBJ2-3|TRBV4-2
TGTGCCAGCAGCCAAGAAGATAGCGGGAGTATGACAGATACGCAGTATTTT
CASSQEDSGSMTDTQYF
>many|-|TRBJ2-3|TRBV2
TGTGCCAGCAGAGCCCGGGACCAATCCACAGATACGCAGTATTTT
CASRARDQSTDTQYF
>-|-|TRBJ2-5|TRBV5-6
TGTGCCAGCAGCTTACGCACTGCGGAAGAGACCCAGTACTTC
CASSLRTAEETQYF
>-|-|TRBJ1-5|TRBV15
TGTGCCACCAGCAGAGACAATCAATCCCAGCATTTT
CATSRDNQSQHF
>many|TRBD1|TRBJ2-3|TRBV30
TGTGCCTGGAGTGTATGGACAGGGGGCCGCACAGATACGCAGTATTTT
CAWSVWTGGRTDTQYF
>many|-|TRBJ2-5|TRBV20-1
TGCAGTGCTAGAGATCTGTCAACCCAGTACTTC
CSARDLSTQYF
>many|TRBD1|TRBJ2-1|TRBV14
TGTGCCAGCAGCCAATCCCTCTTACAGGGGCGAAAGCAGTTCTTC
CASSQSLLQGRKQFF